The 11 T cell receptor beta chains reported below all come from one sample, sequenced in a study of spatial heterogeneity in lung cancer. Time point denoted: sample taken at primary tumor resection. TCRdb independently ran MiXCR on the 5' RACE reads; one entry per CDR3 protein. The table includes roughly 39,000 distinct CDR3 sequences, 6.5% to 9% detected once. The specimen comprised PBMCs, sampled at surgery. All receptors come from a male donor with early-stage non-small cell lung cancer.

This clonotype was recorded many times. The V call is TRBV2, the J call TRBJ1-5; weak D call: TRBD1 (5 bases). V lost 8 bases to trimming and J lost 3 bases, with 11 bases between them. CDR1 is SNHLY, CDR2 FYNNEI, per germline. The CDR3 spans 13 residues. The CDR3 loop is CASLDSHNQPQHF. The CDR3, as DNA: TGTGCCAGCCTAGACAGCCACAATCAGCCCCAGCATTTT.

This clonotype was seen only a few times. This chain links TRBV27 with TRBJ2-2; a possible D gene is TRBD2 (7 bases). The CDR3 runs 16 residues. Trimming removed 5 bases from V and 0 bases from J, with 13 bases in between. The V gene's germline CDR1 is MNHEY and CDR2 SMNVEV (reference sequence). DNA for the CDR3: TGTGCCAGCAGTCGCGGGGGCTCAACGAACACCGGGGAGCTGTTTTTT. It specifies CASSRGGSTNTGELFF.

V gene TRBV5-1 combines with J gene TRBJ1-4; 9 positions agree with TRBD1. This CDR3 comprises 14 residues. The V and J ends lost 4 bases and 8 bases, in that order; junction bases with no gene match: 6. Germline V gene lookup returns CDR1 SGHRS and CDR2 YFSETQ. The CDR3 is CASSPGQGSEKLFF. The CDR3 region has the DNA TGCGCCAGCAGCCCAGGACAGGGGAGCGAAAAACTGTTTTTT.

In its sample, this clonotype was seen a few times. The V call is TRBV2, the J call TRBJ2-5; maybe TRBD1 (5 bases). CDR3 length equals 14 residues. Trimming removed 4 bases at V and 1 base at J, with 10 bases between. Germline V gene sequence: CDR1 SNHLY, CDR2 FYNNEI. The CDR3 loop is CASSGNRFQETQYF. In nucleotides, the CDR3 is TGTGCCAGCAGTGGCAACAGGTTCCAAGAGACCCAGTACTTC.

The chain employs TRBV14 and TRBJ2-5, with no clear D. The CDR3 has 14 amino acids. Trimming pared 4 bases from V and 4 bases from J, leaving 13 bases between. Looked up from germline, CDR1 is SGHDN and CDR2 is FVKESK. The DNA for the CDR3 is TGTGCCAGCAGCCCTGACGGAAATGGAGAGACCCAGTACTTC. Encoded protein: CASSPDGNGETQYF.

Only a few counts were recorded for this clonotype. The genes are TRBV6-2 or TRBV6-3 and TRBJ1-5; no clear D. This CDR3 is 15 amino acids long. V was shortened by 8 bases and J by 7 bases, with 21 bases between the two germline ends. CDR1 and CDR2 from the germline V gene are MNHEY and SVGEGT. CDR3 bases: TGTGCCAGCCAGGAGACGGTCCTCGGGCACCAGCCCCAGCATTTT. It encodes CASQETVLGHQPQHF.

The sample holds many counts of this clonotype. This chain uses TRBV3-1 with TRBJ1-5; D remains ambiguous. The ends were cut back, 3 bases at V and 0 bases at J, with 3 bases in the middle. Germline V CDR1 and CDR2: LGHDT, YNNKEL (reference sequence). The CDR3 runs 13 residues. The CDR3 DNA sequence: TGTGCCAGCAGCCACTATAGCAATCAGCCCCAGCATTTT. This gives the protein CASSHYSNQPQHF.

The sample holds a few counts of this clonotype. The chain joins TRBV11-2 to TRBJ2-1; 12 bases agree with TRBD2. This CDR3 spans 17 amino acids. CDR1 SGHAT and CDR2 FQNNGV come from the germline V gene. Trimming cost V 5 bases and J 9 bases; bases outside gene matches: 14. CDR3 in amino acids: CASSPTGLAGGPGEQFF. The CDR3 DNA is TGTGCCAGCAGCCCAACGGGGCTAGCGGGAGGGCCAGGTGAGCAGTTCTTC.

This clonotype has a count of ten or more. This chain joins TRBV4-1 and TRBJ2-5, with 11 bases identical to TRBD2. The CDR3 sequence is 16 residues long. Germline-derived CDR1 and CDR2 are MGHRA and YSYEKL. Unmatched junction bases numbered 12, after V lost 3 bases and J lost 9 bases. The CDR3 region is CASSQTRTSGSWSQYF. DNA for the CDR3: TGCGCCAGCAGCCAGACTCGTACTAGCGGGAGTTGGTCCCAGTACTTC.

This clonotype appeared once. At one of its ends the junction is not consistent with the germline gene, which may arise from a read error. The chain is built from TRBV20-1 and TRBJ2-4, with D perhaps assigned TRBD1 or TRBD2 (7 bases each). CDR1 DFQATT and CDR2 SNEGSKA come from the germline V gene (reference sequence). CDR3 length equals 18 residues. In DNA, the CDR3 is TGCAGTGCTAGACCCCTCTGGATGGGGGGGACAGCCACAAACATTCAGTACTTC. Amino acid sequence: CSARPLWMGGTATNIQYF.

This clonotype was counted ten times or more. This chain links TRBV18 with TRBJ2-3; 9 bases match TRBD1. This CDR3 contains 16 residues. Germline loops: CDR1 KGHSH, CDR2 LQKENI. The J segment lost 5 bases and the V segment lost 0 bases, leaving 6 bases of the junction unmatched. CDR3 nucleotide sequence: TGTGCCAGCTCACCACCGGGACAGGGAATTAAAGATACGCAGTATTTT. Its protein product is CASSPPGQGIKDTQYF.